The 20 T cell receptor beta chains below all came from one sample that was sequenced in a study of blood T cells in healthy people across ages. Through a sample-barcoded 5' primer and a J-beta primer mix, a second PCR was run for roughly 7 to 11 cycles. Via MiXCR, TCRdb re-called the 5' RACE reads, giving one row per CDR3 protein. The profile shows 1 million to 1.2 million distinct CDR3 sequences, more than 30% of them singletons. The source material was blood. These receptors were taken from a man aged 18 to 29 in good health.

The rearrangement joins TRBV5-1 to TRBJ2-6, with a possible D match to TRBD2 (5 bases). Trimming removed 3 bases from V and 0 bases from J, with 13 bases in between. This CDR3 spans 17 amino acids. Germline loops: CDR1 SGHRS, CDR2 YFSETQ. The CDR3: CASSSRTGNSGANVLTF. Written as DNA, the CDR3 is TGCGCCAGCAGCTCTAGGACTGGCAACTCTGGGGCCAACGTCCTGACTTTC. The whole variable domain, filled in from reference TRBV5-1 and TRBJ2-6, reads KAGVTQTPRYLIKTRGQQVTLSCSPISGHRSVSWYQQTPGQGLQFLFEYFSETQRNKGNFPGRFSGRQFSNSRSEMNVSTLELGDSALYLCASSSRTGNSGANVLTFGAGSRLTVL.

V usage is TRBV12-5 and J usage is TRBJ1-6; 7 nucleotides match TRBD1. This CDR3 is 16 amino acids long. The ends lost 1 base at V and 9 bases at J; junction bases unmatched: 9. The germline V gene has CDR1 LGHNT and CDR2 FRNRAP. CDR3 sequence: CASGLARQGWTSPLHF. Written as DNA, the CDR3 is TGTGCTAGTGGTTTGGCCAGACAGGGTTGGACTTCACCCCTCCACTTT. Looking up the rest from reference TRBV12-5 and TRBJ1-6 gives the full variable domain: DARVTQTPRHKVTEMGQEVTMRCQPILGHNTVFWYRQTMMQGLELLAYFRNRAPLDDSGMPKDRFSAEMPDATLATLKIQPSEPRDSAVYFCASGLARQGWTSPLHFGNGTRLTVT.

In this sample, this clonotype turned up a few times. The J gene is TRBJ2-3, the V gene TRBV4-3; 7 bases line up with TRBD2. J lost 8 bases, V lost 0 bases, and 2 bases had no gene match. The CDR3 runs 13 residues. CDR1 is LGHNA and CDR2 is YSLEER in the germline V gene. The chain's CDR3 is CASSQDGEGTQYF. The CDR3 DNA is TGCGCCAGCAGCCAAGACGGGGAGGGTACGCAGTATTTT.

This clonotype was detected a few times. CDR3 protein: CASSPHPLGNNEQFF. Here the CDR3 DNA reads TGTGCCAGCAGCCCCCACCCCTTGGGGAACAATGAGCAGTTCTTC. V gene TRBV7-9 combines with J gene TRBJ2-1; D is unresolved. The CDR3 runs to 15 residues. V lost 5 bases, J lost 5 bases, and 16 bases lay in between. Germline assignment: CDR1 SEHNR and CDR2 FQNEAQ (reference sequence).

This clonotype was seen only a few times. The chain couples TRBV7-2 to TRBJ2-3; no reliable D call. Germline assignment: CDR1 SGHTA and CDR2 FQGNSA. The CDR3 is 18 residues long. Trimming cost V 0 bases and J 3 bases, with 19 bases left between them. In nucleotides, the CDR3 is TGTGCCAGCAGCTTAGCGCCTTCTACGATATGGGTAACAGATACGCAGTATTTT. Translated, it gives CASSLAPSTIWVTDTQYF.

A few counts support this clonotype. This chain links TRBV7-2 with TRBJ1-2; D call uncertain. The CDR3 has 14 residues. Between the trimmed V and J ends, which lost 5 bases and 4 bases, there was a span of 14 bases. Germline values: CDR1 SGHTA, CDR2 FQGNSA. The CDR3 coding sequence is TGTGCCAGCAGCCCACCAGTGCCGGTCTATGGCTACACCTTC. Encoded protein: CASSPPVPVYGYTF.

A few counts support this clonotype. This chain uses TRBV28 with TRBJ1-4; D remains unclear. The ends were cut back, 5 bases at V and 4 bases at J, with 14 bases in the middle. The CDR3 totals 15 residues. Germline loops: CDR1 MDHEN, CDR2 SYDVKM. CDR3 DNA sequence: TGTGCCAGCAGTCACCGGGCCCCAGATAATGAAAAACTGTTTTTT. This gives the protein CASSHRAPDNEKLFF.

CDR3 in amino acids: CASSQVGVGSDSNYGYTF. The CDR3 DNA sequence: TGTGCCAGCAGCCAAGTCGGGGTCGGGTCAGATTCTAACTATGGCTACACCTTC. The rearrangement joins TRBV3-1 to TRBJ1-2; no clear D. Trimming cost V 1 base and J 0 bases, with 18 bases left between them. Germline loops: CDR1 LGHDT, CDR2 YNNKEL (reference sequence). The CDR3 covers 18 residues.

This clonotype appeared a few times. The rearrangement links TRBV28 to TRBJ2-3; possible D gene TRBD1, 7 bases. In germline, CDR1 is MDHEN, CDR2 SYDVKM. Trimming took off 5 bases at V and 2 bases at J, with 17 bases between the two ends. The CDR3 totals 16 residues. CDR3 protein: CASSLGGQWDTDTQYF. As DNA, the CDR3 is TGTGCCAGCAGTCTCGGGGGACAGTGGGACACAGATACGCAGTATTTT. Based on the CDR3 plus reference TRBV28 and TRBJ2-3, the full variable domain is DVKVTQSSRYLVKRTGEKVFLECVQDMDHENMFWYRQDPGLGLRLIYFSYDVKMKEKGDIPEGYSVSREKKERFSLILESASTNQTSMYLCASSLGGQWDTDTQYFGPGTRLTVL.

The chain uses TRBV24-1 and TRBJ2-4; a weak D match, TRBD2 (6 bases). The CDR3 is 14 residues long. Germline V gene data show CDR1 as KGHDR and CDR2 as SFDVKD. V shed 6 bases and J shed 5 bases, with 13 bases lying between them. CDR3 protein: CATSPAGSQNIQYF. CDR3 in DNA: TGTGCCACCAGTCCCGCCGGGAGCCAAAACATTCAGTACTTC.

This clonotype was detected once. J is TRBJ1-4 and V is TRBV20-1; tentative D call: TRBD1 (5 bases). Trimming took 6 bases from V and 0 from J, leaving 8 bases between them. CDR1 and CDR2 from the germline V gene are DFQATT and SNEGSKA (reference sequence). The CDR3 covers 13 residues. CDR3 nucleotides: TGCAGTGCCGGAGGGGCAACTAATGAAAAACTGTTTTTT. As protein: CSAGGATNEKLFF.

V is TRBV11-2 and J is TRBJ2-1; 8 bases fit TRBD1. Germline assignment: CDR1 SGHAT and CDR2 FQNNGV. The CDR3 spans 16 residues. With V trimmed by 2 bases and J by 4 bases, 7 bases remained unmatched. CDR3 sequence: CASSLMLDRVYNEQFF. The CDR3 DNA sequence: TGTGCCAGCAGCTTAATGTTGGACAGGGTTTACAATGAGCAGTTCTTC.

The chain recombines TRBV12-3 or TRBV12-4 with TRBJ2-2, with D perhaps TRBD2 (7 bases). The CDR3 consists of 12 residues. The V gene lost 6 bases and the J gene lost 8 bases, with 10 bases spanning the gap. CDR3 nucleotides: TGTGCCAGCAGCGGGGGGCGTGGGGAGCTGTTTTTT. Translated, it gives CASSGGRGELFF.

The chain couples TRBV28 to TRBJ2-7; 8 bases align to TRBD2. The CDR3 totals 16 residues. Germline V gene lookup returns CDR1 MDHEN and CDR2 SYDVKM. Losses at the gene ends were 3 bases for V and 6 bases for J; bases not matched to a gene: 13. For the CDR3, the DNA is TGTGCCAGCAGTTTGGCCTCACTCTTAGCGGGATCCGAGCAGTACTTC. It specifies CASSLASLLAGSEQYF.

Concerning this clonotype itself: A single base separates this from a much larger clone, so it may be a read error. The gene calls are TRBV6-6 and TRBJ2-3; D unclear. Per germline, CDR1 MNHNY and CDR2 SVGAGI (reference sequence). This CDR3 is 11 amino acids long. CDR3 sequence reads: CVSRKADTQYF. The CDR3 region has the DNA TGTGTCAGCAGAAAGGCGGATACGCAGTATTTT.

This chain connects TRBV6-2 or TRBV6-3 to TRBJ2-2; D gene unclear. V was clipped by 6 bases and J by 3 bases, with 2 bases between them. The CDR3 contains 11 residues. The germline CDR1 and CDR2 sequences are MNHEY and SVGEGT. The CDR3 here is CASRYTGELFF. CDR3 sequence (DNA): TGTGCCAGCAGATACACCGGGGAGCTGTTTTTT.

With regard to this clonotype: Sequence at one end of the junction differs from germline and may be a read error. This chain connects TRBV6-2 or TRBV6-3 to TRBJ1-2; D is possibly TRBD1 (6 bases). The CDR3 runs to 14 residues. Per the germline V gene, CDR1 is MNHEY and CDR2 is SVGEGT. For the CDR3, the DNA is TGTGCCAGCAACATCGGACAGTCTAACTATGGATACACCTTC. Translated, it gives CASNIGQSNYGYTF.

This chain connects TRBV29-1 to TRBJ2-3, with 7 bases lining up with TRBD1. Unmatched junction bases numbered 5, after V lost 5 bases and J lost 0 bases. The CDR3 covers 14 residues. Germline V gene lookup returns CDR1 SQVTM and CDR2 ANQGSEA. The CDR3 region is CSVPDRLSTDTQYF. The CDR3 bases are TGCAGCGTTCCGGACAGGCTCAGCACAGATACGCAGTATTTT.

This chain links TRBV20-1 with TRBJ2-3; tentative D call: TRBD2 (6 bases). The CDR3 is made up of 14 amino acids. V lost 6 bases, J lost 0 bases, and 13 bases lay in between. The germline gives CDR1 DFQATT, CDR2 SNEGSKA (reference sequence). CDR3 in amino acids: CSAEEGSSTDTQYF. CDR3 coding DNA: TGCAGTGCCGAGGAGGGGTCTAGCACAGATACGCAGTATTTT.

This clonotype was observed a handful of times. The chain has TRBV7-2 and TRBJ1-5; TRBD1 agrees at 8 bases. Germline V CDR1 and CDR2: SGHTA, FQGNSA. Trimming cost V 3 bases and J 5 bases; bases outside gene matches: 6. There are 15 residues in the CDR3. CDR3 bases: TGTGCCAGCAGCTTCGGAGACAGGGGCTATCAGCCCCAGCATTTT. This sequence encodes CASSFGDRGYQPQHF.